The clone carrying this TCR beta chain was found a few times. TCRdb re-clonotyped the PCR reads through MiXCR. Altogether 6,000 or so clones are present, roughly 35% being singletons, with the ten largest covering roughly 28%. CDR3 length equals 12 residues. V was cut by 6 bases and J by 3 bases, with 8 bases left in between. CDR1 is WSHSY and CDR2 is SAAADI in the germline V gene. The data are from a study of metastatic and nonmetastatic thyroid tumors. All patients were treatment-naive before thyroid surgery. The sequence derives from a male donor with papillary thyroid cancer or a benign thyroid nodule (not recorded which). Some clones in this sample may be carry-over from other donors' samples. The chain joins TRBV10-2 to TRBJ1-2; maybe TRBD1 (5 bases). The sequencing sample was made of adjacent normal tissue. CDR3 protein: CASRRDDYGYTF. CDR3 DNA: TGCGCCAGCAGGAGGGACGACTATGGCTACACCTTC.